Below are 26 T cell receptor beta chains sequenced from a single sample in a study of spatial heterogeneity in lung cancer. Time point indicated: blood at routine non-recurrence follow-up after resection. TCRdb fed the 5' RACE reads into MiXCR, producing one record per CDR3 protein. The sample includes about 36,000 distinct CDR3 sequences, approximately 8% of them seen just once. Material: PBMCs, obtained at follow-up. These TCRs come from a male donor with early-stage non-small cell lung cancer.

This clonotype was seen ten or more times. The chain combines TRBV7-6 with TRBJ2-1, with D possibly matching TRBD1 (5 bases). V lost 6 bases to trimming and J lost 2 bases, with 14 bases between them. This CDR3 is built from 15 residues. Germline V lookup: CDR1 SGHVS, CDR2 FNYEAQ. This CDR3 is CASSYLDSPYNEQFF. The CDR3 region has the DNA TGTGCCAGCAGTTACTTAGACAGTCCCTACAATGAGCAGTTCTTC.

This clonotype occurred many times. The chain couples TRBV29-1 to TRBJ1-1; a weak D match, TRBD1 (5 bases). The ends were cut back, 4 bases at V and 4 bases at J, with 10 bases in the middle. The CDR3 has 12 amino acids. Germline assignment: CDR1 SQVTM and CDR2 ANQGSEA. The CDR3 is CSVGDGVTEAFF. The CDR3 DNA reads TGCAGCGTTGGGGACGGGGTCACTGAAGCTTTCTTT.

This clonotype occurred many times. The V gene is TRBV11-2, the J gene TRBJ1-1; the D gene is possibly TRBD1 (6 bases). Per the germline V gene, CDR1 is SGHAT and CDR2 is FQNNGV. This CDR3 is built from 17 residues. Trimming removed 5 bases from V and 1 base from J, with 20 bases in between. CDR3 in DNA: TGTGCCAGCAGCCTCGTCGGCGACGGGACATGGAACACTGAAGCTTTCTTT. Amino acid sequence: CASSLVGDGTWNTEAFF.

This clonotype has ten or more counts. This chain connects TRBV30 to TRBJ2-2, with 8 bases aligning to TRBD1. The ends lost 3 bases at V and 4 bases at J; junction bases unmatched: 4. The CDR3 consists of 14 residues. Germline assignment: CDR1 GTSNPN and CDR2 SVGIG (reference sequence). The CDR3 loop reads CAWSGTGLTGELFF. The CDR3 DNA follows: TGTGCCTGGAGCGGGACAGGACTCACCGGGGAGCTGTTTTTT.

This clonotype was observed many times. The chain links TRBV6-5 to TRBJ1-5; D is unresolved. Germline lookup yields CDR1 MNHEY and CDR2 SVGAGI. V lost 6 bases and J 0 bases, leaving 6 bases between the germline ends. There are 13 residues in the CDR3. The CDR3 coding sequence is TGTGCCAGCAGCCTCAATAGCAATCAGCCCCAGCATTTT. It is translated as CASSLNSNQPQHF.

This clonotype was observed a few times. The chain couples TRBV28 to TRBJ2-1, with a tentative D call TRBD2 (5 bases). CDR3 length equals 16 residues. Trimming took 4 bases from V and 3 from J, leaving 16 bases between them. CDR1 and CDR2 (germline): MDHEN, SYDVKM. CDR3 sequence reads: CASSSHSSGNYNEQFF. CDR3 bases: TGTGCCAGCAGTTCCCACTCGTCGGGGAACTACAATGAGCAGTTCTTC.

This clonotype was counted ten times or more. As DNA, the CDR3 is TGTGCCAGCAGTTACTCCATGGGGGAGGTTGAAGCTTTCTTT. Translation gives CASSYSMGEVEAFF. The V and J genes are TRBV6-2 or TRBV6-3 and TRBJ1-1; TRBD1 is a possible D gene (5 bases). The CDR3 sequence is 14 residues long. V shed 0 bases and J shed 7 bases, with 12 bases lying between them. The germline V gene encodes CDR1 MNHEY and CDR2 SVGEGT.

This clonotype was recorded at least ten times. This chain uses TRBV2 with TRBJ1-5; D is unclear. This CDR3 is 14 amino acids long. Trimming cost V 5 bases and J 0 bases, with 8 bases left between them. CDR1 SNHLY and CDR2 FYNNEI come from the germline V gene. The CDR3 reads CASSSSISNQPQHF. The CDR3 DNA reads TGTGCCAGCAGTTCCAGTATTAGCAATCAGCCCCAGCATTTT.

This clonotype was found a few times. The chain has TRBV12-3 or TRBV12-4 and TRBJ1-1; the match to TRBD1 covers 7 bases. The CDR3 contains 13 residues. The V and J ends lost 3 bases and 5 bases, in that order; junction bases with no gene match: 3. CDR3 in amino acids: CASSLQGETEAFF. The DNA of the CDR3 is TGTGCCAGCAGTTTGCAGGGGGAGACTGAAGCTTTCTTT.

This clonotype was recorded many times. This chain joins TRBV10-3 and TRBJ2-1; 7 bases fit TRBD2. This CDR3 is built from 15 residues. Germline V lookup: CDR1 ENHRY, CDR2 SYGVKD. The trim removed 0 bases at V and 5 bases at J, leaving 4 bases unmatched. As DNA, the CDR3 is TGTGCCATCAGTGAGTCTAATAGCGGGCACAATGAGCAGTTCTTC. Its translation is CAISESNSGHNEQFF.

The chain is built from TRBV27 and TRBJ2-1, with 11 bases that match TRBD1. V lost 5 bases, J lost 3 bases, and 3 bases stayed unmatched. CDR1 MNHEY and CDR2 SMNVEV come from the germline V gene (reference sequence). The CDR3 extends over 15 amino acids. The CDR3 DNA is TGTGCCAGCAGTCTCGGGACAGGGGGCTACAATGAGCAGTTCTTC. Protein product: CASSLGTGGYNEQFF.

This clonotype came up many times. The chain employs TRBV7-9 and TRBJ1-2; D ambiguous. CDR1 is SEHNR, CDR2 FQNEAQ, per germline (reference sequence). The CDR3 length is 13 residues. V lost 0 bases to trimming and J lost 5 bases, with 7 bases between them. The DNA for the CDR3 is TGTGCCAGCAGCTTAGCATCAGGATATGGCTACACCTTC. Translation: CASSLASGYGYTF.

This clonotype was detected many times. J is TRBJ2-1 and V is TRBV6-2 or TRBV6-3; no definite D call. V lost 2 bases, J lost 10 bases, and 6 bases lay in between. Looked up from germline, CDR1 is MNHEY and CDR2 is SVGEGT. This CDR3 spans 11 amino acids. The CDR3 DNA is TGTGCCAGCAGTTACACGAGAGAGCAGTTCTTC. It translates to CASSYTREQFF.

This clonotype was picked up many times. The chain has TRBV12-3 or TRBV12-4 and TRBJ2-1, with TRBD2 matching 7 bases. Losses at the gene ends were 10 bases for V and 6 bases for J; bases not matched to a gene: 12. The CDR3 has 14 residues. The CDR3 DNA reads TGTGCCACTAGGAACGGGGGGTTTTTCAATGAGCAGTTCTTC. Protein: CATRNGGFFNEQFF.

This clonotype was picked up many times. The chain combines TRBV29-1 with TRBJ1-2; D is possibly TRBD1 (5 bases). The V gene lost 4 bases and the J gene lost 4 bases, with 10 bases spanning the gap. The CDR3 covers 12 residues. Germline V gene sequence: CDR1 SQVTM, CDR2 ANQGSEA. CDR3 protein: CSVVGGLYGYTF. CDR3 in DNA: TGCAGCGTTGTGGGGGGTCTCTATGGCTACACCTTC.

This clonotype was recorded many times. The rearrangement links TRBV4-2 to TRBJ1-2, with TRBD1 matching 9 bases. After removal of 0 bases from V and 3 bases from J, the junction contained 8 bases not matched to a gene. CDR3 length equals 17 residues. Germline V gives CDR1 LGHNA, CDR2 YNFKEQ. The CDR3 loop is CASSQDPDRGLYYGYTF. As DNA, the CDR3 is TGTGCCAGCAGCCAAGATCCGGACAGGGGTTTGTACTATGGCTACACCTTC.

J is TRBJ2-3 and V is TRBV5-1; the match to TRBD1 covers 12 bases. Per germline, CDR1 SGHRS and CDR2 YFSETQ. The CDR3 extends over 16 amino acids. V trimming: 4 bases; J trimming: 4 bases; junction bases outside the gene matches: 7. CDR3 DNA sequence: TGCGCCAGCAGCGTAGCCGGGACAGGGGGCGCAGATACGCAGTATTTT. Translated, it gives CASSVAGTGGADTQYF. The variable domain in full, with the rest retrieved from reference TRBV5-1 and TRBJ2-3, is KAGVTQTPRYLIKTRGQQVTLSCSPISGHRSVSWYQQTPGQGLQFLFEYFSETQRNKGNFPGRFSGRQFSNSRSEMNVSTLELGDSALYLCASSVAGTGGADTQYFGPGTRLTVL.

This clonotype was seen at least ten times. V is TRBV5-4 and J is TRBJ2-3; D remains unclear. Trimming pared 3 bases from V and 4 bases from J, leaving 12 bases between. In germline, CDR1 is SGHNT, CDR2 YYREEE (reference sequence). CDR3 length: 14 residues. In nucleotides, the CDR3 is TGTGCCAGCAGCTACCGGGCCGCCGCAGATACGCAGTATTTT. Amino acid sequence: CASSYRAAADTQYF.

This clonotype has at least ten counts. The chain uses TRBV7-9 and TRBJ2-7; either TRBD1 or TRBD2 may supply D (5 bases each). Looked up from germline, CDR1 is SEHNR and CDR2 is FQNEAQ (reference sequence). CDR3 length: 14 amino acids. V lost 5 bases and J lost 4, with 15 bases in between. CDR3 coding DNA: TGTGCCAGCAGCCCCCGGGGCTCCCCGTACGAGCAGTACTTC. Translated, it gives CASSPRGSPYEQYF.

This clonotype was observed at least ten times. The chain carries TRBV7-6 and TRBJ2-5, with D possibly TRBD2 on 6 matching bases. The CDR3 is 15 residues long. Trimming cost V 5 bases and J 5 bases, with 18 bases left between them. The germline V gene has CDR1 SGHVS and CDR2 FNYEAQ. CDR3 residues: CASSLSDGGVETQYF. CDR3 bases: TGTGCCAGCAGCCTCTCTGACGGGGGAGTTGAGACCCAGTACTTC.

Many counts were recorded for this clonotype. The V call is TRBV19, the J call TRBJ1-5; TRBD1 matches at 7 bases. The CDR3 loop spans 15 amino acids. Germline CDR1 reads LNHDA; CDR2 reads SQIVND (reference sequence). V lost 4 bases to trimming and J lost 2 bases; unmatched junction nucleotides: 5. In nucleotides, the CDR3 is TGTGCCAGTAGTAGACAGGGAGAGGGCAATCAGCCCCAGCATTTT. This encodes CASSRQGEGNQPQHF.

This clonotype was counted at least ten times. The V and J genes are TRBV19 and TRBJ2-2; D unclear. The CDR3 is made up of 13 amino acids. Germline-derived CDR1 and CDR2 are LNHDA and SQIVND (reference sequence). V shed 3 bases and J shed 2 bases, with 4 bases lying between them. The CDR3 reads CASSIPNTGELFF. CDR3 in DNA: TGTGCCAGTAGTATCCCTAACACCGGGGAGCTGTTTTTT.

This clonotype came up many times. The J gene is TRBJ2-1, the V gene TRBV7-6; the match to TRBD2 covers 8 bases. With V trimmed by 5 bases and J by 5 bases, 5 bases remained unmatched. Germline CDR1 and CDR2: SGHVS and FNYEAQ. CDR3 length: 14 amino acids. In nucleotides, the CDR3 is TGTGCCAGCAGCCGGGGGGGCGGGGACAATGAGCAGTTCTTC. It specifies CASSRGGGDNEQFF.

Ten or more counts support this clonotype. This chain uses TRBV5-4 with TRBJ2-3; 7 bases line up with TRBD1. The V segment lost 4 bases and the J segment 2 bases; nucleotides outside the gene matches: 16. Germline CDR1 SGHNT, CDR2 YYREEE (reference sequence). The CDR3 contains 18 residues. The CDR3 DNA sequence: TGTGCCAGCAGCCCCATTAGGGGGCACAGTTTGAACACAGATACGCAGTATTTT. Its protein is CASSPIRGHSLNTDTQYF. Together with reference TRBV5-4 and TRBJ2-3, the CDR3 gives the full variable domain: ETGVTQSPTHLIKTRGQQVTLRCSSQSGHNTVSWYQQALGQGPQFIFQYYREEENGRGNFPPRFSGLQFPNYSSELNVNALELDDSALYLCASSPIRGHSLNTDTQYFGPGTRLTVL.

Ten or more counts support this clonotype. This sequence joins TRBV5-1 and TRBJ2-2; TRBD1 might be the D (5 bases). The CDR3 length is 18 residues. The germline gives CDR1 SGHRS, CDR2 YFSETQ. The V gene lost 3 bases and the J gene lost 1 base, with 19 bases spanning the gap. The CDR3 DNA reads TGCGCCAGCAGCTCCGGTAGGGGCCAGGGTATGAACACCGGGGAGCTGTTTTTT. This gives the protein CASSSGRGQGMNTGELFF.

This clonotype was seen repeatedly, ten times or more. J is TRBJ1-2 and V is TRBV5-8; no firm D call. The germline CDR1 and CDR2 sequences are SGHTS and YDEGEE. V dropped 1 base and J dropped 8 bases, with 6 bases sitting between them. This CDR3 contains 11 residues. The CDR3 here is CASSLYGGYTF. DNA of the CDR3: TGTGCCAGCAGCTTGTATGGCGGCTACACCTTC.